This T cell receptor beta chain was identified during a study of tumor-infiltrating T cells and Merkel cell polyomavirus (dated by TCRdb to the late 2010s). Regarding the research as a whole: The study examined CD8+ T cells specific for the Merkel cell polyomavirus KLL epitope in Merkel cell carcinoma patients. In under 15 samples, TRB sequencing was done on KLL-tetramer-sorted cells from blood or tumor-infiltrating lymphocytes, along with 12 matched whole-tumor samples. Patients received varied, non-standardized therapies including chemotherapy, radiation and immunotherapies. Most of the whole-tumor samples were 25-micron curls sectioned from formalin-fixed, paraffin-embedded tissue blocks. Patients came in at different disease stages and had a median follow-up of around 2.8 years, ranging from roughly 1.1 to 6.0 years. In the whole study, one tumor sample was a frozen nodal tumor digest, and another tumor sample was a flash-frozen core biopsy of a metastasis. What the study reported, not specific to this receptor: The study examined just one viral epitope, so T cells targeting other Merkel cell polyomavirus epitopes were not captured. KLL-specific TRB repertoires proved diverse and largely private: among approximately 390 unique sequences, only one clonotype was public, and two patients shared that clonotype. A significant MCC-specific survival advantage (P = 0.0051) was associated with tumors having more unique KLL-specific clonotypes (roughly 5-108 vs 0-3). A higher intratumoral fraction of KLL-specific T cells (roughly 1.8-20% versus roughly 0-0.14%) was associated with significantly improved MCC-specific survival. The small sample size of the study (n of about 13 patients) is recognized as a limitation.

With respect to this clone: The antigen it recognizes is unknown. No much larger clonotype is one base removed from it; base qualities were not supplied.

V trim: 7 bases; J trim: 4 bases; unmatched bases: 11. The CDR3, cysteine through phenylalanine, is 15 amino acids long. Only the CDR3 part of the read is kept: 45 bases, read in frame from the first base. The germline V gene gives CDR1 as MNHEY and CDR2 as SVGAGI. All patients' tumors stained robustly positive for Merkel cell polyomavirus Large T antigen by immunohistochemistry. The study included about a dozen Merkel cell carcinoma patients who had robust KLL-tetramer+ populations, above 0.04% of CD8+ T cells, in blood and/or cultured TIL. Every patient was Caucasian, and patient ages had a median of roughly 65 years and ranged from roughly 50 to 77 years. Lymph node tumors were analyzed for patients with unknown primaries who presented with nodal disease, or when there was not enough primary tissue. The method was the immunoSEQ multiplex PCR assay. Genomic DNA extraction, TRB sequencing and normalization were performed by Adaptive Biotechnologies (Seattle, WA). The study's processing was this. Clonality was calculated as one minus the Shannon entropy of productive TRB sequences, normalized by log2 of unique productive sequences. To identify KLL-specific clonotypes in tumors, TCRbeta CDR3 amino acid sequences were matched against the sequences from the tetramer-sorted sample of each patient. Not all clones reach the TCRdb copy of this immuneACCESS table, which keeps in-frame sequences only. Checked studies attribute under half of the gap to unresolved V genes and leave the rest unexplained. The V and J calls and the clone size are those of that table, but D and trimming were determined from the DNA. Across this sample there are 24,000 or so clones, with 70% to 90% seen only once. Roughly 3% of the sample goes to the ten largest clones.

The sample was lymph node tissue. The TCR was taken from a man aged 45 to 65 with Merkel cell carcinoma. Here the chain combines TRBV6-5 and TRBJ2-5; TRBD2 lines up with 8 middle nucleotides. The nucleotide sequence reads TGTGCCAGCACCCTTTTGGCGGGGGGCAGAGAGACCCAGTACTTC. Translated, it gives CASTLLAGGRETQYF.